This T cell receptor beta chain was identified in a study of blood T cells in healthy people across ages. Per germline, CDR1 KGHDR and CDR2 SFDVKD. V dropped 2 bases and J dropped 2; count of bases not matched to a gene: 4. The CDR3 extends over 16 amino acids. The sample providers were healthy Caucasian people from Russia, aged about 6 to 100. Every donor provided around 10 milliliters of peripheral blood. A second PCR, run for roughly 7 to 12 cycles, used a sample-barcoded 5' primer plus a J-beta primer mix. One entry per CDR3 protein, called by TCRdb with MiXCR from the 5' RACE reads. The sample includes around 800,000 distinct CDR3 sequences, more than 25% of them seen just once. The sample also formed part of further work on T cells of mothers and their children. From that paper: The data showed no persistent microchimeric T cell clones.

V and J are TRBV24-1 and TRBJ2-5; 10 bases are shared with TRBD1. The sample comprised blood. The origin of this receptor is a boy aged 10-17 years in good health. CDR3 nucleotides: TGTGCCACCAGTGATTCCCGACAGGGGGCACAAGAGACCCAGTACTTC. Translating gives CATSDSRQGAQETQYF.